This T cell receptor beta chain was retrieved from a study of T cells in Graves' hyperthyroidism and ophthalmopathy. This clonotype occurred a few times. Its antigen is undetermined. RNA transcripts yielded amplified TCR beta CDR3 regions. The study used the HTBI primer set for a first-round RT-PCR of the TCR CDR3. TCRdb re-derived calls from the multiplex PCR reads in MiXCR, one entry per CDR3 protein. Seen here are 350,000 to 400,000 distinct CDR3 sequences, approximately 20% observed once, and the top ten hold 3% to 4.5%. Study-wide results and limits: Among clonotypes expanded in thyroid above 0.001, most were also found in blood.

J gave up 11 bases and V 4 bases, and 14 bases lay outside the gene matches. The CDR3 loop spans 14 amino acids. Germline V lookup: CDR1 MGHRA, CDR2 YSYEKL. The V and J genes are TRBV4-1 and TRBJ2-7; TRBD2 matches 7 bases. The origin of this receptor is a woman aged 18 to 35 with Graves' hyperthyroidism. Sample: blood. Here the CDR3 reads CASSPLGLNSEKYF. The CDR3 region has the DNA TGCGCCAGCAGCCCCCTGGGACTAAATTCCGAAAAGTACTTC.